This TCR beta chain was sequenced during a study of T-cell memory formation after mild COVID-19. Germline CDR1 and CDR2: SGHRS and YFSETQ. The CDR3 consists of 14 residues. V lost 3 bases and J 4 bases, leaving 11 bases between the germline ends. On this clonotype itself: The antigen is not known.

General study points: Pre-infection memory already had some responding clones, implying cross-reactive memory joined. Of the contracting clones, CD4+ ones lay mainly in CM and EM, and CD8+ ones in EMRA.

TCRdb reprocessed the 5' RACE reads via MiXCR and lists one record per CDR3 protein. The sample lists roughly 100,000 distinct CDR3 sequences; 17% were seen once. The rearrangement uses TRBV5-1 and TRBJ2-1; D remains unclear. The clonotype originates from an adult woman who had mild COVID-19 (a few samples of this study predate the infection). Cell type and time point are not known. Sequencing was performed on PBMCs or a T cell subset sorted from them (not recorded which). The CDR3 nucleotides are TGCGCCAGCAGCTGGGCCAGTTCATACAATGAGCAGTTCTTC. It yields the protein CASSWASSYNEQFF.